This T cell receptor (beta chain) is drawn from a study of blood T cell repertoires in COVID-19. Background on the study: The cDNA or gDNA used as material had been derived from T cells, B-cell-depleted T cells, or PBMCs.

Data came from immunoSEQ multiplex PCR; TCRdb stores just in-frame clones and leaves some out. The sample includes 220,000 or so clones, 86% of them seen just once. With 5 bases clipped from V and 4 bases from J, the junction kept 18 bases outside the gene matches. The CDR3 loop spans 20 amino acids. CDR1 and CDR2 (germline): SGHNT, YENEEA. The study drew participants aged roughly 18 to 89 years from under 30 US areas. Membership in each cohort depended on participant-reported clinical history. The chain combines TRBV11-3 with TRBJ1-4, with TRBD1 matching 11 bases. This receptor was identified in a woman between 45 and 60 years old who had recovered from COVID-19. Material: PBMCs or T cells enriched from blood (not recorded which). CDR3 sequence reads: CASSPGHLGGQGAGNEKLFF. The DNA of the CDR3 is TGTGCCAGCAGCCCCGGACACTTAGGCGGACAGGGGGCCGGTAATGAAAAACTGTTTTTT.